This TCR beta chain was captured in a study of OX40 agonist ivuxolimab in advanced cancers. General study findings and limits: The study found among the lowest clonal expansion in partial responders at 0.1-3.0 mg/kg.

Sequencing was performed with immunoSEQ multiplex PCR; in TCRdb, only in-frame clones are kept and a portion is missing. Of about 62,000 clones listed, roughly 78% are singletons. This CDR3 is built from 17 residues. Germline CDR1 is SGHDT and CDR2 is YYEEEE. The V and J ends lost 5 bases and 4 bases respectively, with 24 bases between them. As regards this clone: The antigen is not known.

The gene calls are TRBV5-6 and TRBJ1-2; D is ambiguous. This receptor was obtained from an adult with an advanced solid tumor such as melanoma, head and neck, liver or kidney cancer. The material sequenced was CD4+ or CD8+ T cells sorted from blood, taken in a trial of the OX40 agonist ivuxolimab. The DNA for the CDR3 is TGTGCCAGCAGGGACGGAGAAAGACCAATCCCTCTCTATGGCTACACCTTC. It specifies CASRDGERPIPLYGYTF. Based on the CDR3 plus reference TRBV5-6 and TRBJ1-2, the full variable domain is DAGVTQSPTHLIKTRGQQVTLRCSPKSGHDTVSWYQQALGQGPQFIFQYYEEEERQRGNFPDRFSGHQFPNYSSELNVNALLLGDSALYLCASRDGERPIPLYGYTFGSGTRLTVV.